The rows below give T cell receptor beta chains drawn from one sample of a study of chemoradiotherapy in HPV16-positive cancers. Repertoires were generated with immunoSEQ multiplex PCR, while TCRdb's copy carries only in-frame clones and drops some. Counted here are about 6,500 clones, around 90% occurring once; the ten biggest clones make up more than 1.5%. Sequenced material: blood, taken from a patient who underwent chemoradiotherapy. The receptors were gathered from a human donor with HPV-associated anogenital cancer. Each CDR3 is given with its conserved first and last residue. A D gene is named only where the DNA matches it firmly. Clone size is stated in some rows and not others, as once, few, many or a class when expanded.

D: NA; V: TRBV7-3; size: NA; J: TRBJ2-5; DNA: TGTGCCAGCAGCCCCTCGCATGGGGTTCGGGAGACCCAGTACTTC; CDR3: CASSPSHGVRETQYF
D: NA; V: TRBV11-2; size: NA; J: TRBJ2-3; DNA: TGTGCCAGCAGCTCGATAGATACGCAGTATTTT; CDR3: CASSSIDTQYF
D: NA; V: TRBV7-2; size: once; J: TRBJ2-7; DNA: TGTGCCAGCAGCCTTAACAGGGACCGGGGCGAGCAGTACTTC; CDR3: CASSLNRDRGEQYF
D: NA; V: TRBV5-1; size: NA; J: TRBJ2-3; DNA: TGCGCCAGCAGCTTGGAAGGGAAGACAGATACGCAGTATTTT; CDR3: CASSLEGKTDTQYF
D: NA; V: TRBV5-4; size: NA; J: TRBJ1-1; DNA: TGTGCCAGCAGCTTGGCGAGCGCTGAAGCTTTCTTT; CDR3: CASSLASAEAFF
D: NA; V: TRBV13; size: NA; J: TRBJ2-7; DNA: TGTGCCAGCAGCTTGGCGGACGGCTACTACGAGCAGTACTTC; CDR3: CASSLADGYYEQYF
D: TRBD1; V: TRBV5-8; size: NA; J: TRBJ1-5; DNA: TGTGCCAGCAGCCCTGGGACAGCTGGGAGCAATCAGCCCCAGCATTTT; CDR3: CASSPGTAGSNQPQHF
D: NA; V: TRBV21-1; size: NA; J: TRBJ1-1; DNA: TGTGCCAGCAGCAACATTTCACAGGGGGCACTAACTGAAGCTTTCTTT; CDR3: CASSNISQGALTEAFF
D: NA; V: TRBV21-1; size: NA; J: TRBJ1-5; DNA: TGTGCCAGCAGCAAAGTTTTCGAGCCACAGGGGAATAGCAATCAGCCCCAGCATTTT; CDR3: CASSKVFEPQGNSNQPQHF
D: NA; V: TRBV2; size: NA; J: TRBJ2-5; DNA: TGTGCCAGCATGTTCGGGGGCTTAACCCAAGAGACCCAGTACTTC; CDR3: CASMFGGLTQETQYF
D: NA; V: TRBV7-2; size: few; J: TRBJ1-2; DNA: TGTGCCAGCAGCTTGCACAGATTGGGGTATGGCTACACCTTC; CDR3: CASSLHRLGYGYTF
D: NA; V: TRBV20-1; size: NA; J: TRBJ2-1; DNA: TGCAGTGATAGAGCGTACAATGAGCAGTTCTTC; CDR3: CSDRAYNEQFF
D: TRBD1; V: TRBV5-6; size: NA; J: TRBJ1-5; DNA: TGTGCCAGCAGCCCGGACAGGGTTGGCAATCAGCCCCAGCATTTT; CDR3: CASSPDRVGNQPQHF
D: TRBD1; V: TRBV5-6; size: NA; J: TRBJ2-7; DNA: TGTGCCAGCAGCGAGGACATCGGACAGGGCTCCTACGAGCAGTACTTC; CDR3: CASSEDIGQGSYEQYF
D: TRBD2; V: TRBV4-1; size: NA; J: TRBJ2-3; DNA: TGCGCCAGCAGCCAAGGCCCTAGCGGGGGGGGCACAGATACGCAGTATTTT; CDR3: CASSQGPSGGGTDTQYF
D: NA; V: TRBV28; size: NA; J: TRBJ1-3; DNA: TGTGCCAGCGGTCCTCGGGGTGTCGTTGCTGGAAACACCATATATTTT; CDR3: CASGPRGVVAGNTIYF
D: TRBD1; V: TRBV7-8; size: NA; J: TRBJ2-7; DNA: TGTGCCAGCAGCCGCTTTTCCGGGACAGGGGGCTACGAGCAGTACTTC; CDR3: CASSRFSGTGGYEQYF
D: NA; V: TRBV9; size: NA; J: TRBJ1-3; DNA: TGTGCCAGCAGCGTAGACGAGGGAAACACCATATATTTT; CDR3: CASSVDEGNTIYF
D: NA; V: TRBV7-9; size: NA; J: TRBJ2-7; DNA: TGTGCCAGCAGCCGGAGCTCCTACGAGCAGTACTTC; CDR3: CASSRSSYEQYF
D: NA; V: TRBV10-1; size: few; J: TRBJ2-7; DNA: TGCGCCAGCAGTGGAGGCTACGAGCAGTACTTC; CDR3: CASSGGYEQYF
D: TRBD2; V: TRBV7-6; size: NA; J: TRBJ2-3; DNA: TGTGCCAGCAGCCTACTTACTAGCGGGGGGTCCACAGATACGCAGTATTTT; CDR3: CASSLLTSGGSTDTQYF
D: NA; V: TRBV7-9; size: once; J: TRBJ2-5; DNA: TGTGCCAGCAGCGCTCAAGAGACCCAGTACTTC; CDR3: CASSAQETQYF
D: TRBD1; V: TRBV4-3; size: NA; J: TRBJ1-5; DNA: TGCGCCAGCAGCACCGGGACAGGGGCCTCCAATCAGCCCCAGCATTTT; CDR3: CASSTGTGASNQPQHF
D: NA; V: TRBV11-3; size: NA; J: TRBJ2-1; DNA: TGTGCCAGCAGCTTGAATAGCGGTGGGACCTACAATGAGCAGTTCTTC; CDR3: CASSLNSGGTYNEQFF
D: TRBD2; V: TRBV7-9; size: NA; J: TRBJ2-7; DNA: TGTGCCAGCACGGCGTCTAGCGGGGGCGAGCAGTACTTC; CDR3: CASTASSGGEQYF
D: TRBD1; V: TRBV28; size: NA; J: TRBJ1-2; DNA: TGTGCCAGCAGTCCCAAGGGACAGGGTATTAACTATGGCTACACCTTC; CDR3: CASSPKGQGINYGYTF
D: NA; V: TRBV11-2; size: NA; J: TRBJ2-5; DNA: TGTGCCAGCAGCTTAGTTTCGGAGACCCAGTACTTC; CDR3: CASSLVSETQYF
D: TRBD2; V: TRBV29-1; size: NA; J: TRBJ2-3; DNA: TGCAGCGTCCTACTAGCGGGCCCAGATACGCAGTATTTT; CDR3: CSVLLAGPDTQYF
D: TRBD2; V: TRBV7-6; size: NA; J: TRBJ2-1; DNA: TGTGCCAGCAGCTTAGCCCGCCTAGCGGGGAACTACAATGAGCAGTTCTTC; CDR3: CASSLARLAGNYNEQFF
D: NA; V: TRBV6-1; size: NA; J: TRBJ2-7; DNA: TGTGCCAGTCTCCTCGCCTCCTACGAGCAGTACTTC; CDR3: CASLLASYEQYF
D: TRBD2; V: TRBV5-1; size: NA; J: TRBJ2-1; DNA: TGCGCCAGCAGCTGGGGGACTAGCGGGGGGGCTGGGAATGAGCAGTTCTTC; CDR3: CASSWGTSGGAGNEQFF
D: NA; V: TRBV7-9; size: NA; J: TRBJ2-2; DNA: TGTGCCAGCAGCCCCGCCGCCGCCGGGGAGCTGTTTTTT; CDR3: CASSPAAAGELFF
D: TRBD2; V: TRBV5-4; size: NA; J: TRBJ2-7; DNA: TGTGCCAGCAGCTTGGAGTTTGGGCTAGCGGGGACTGTGTACGAGCAGTACTTC; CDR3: CASSLEFGLAGTVYEQYF
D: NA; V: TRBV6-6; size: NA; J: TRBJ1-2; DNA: TGTGCCAGCAGTTCCCCCGGGGGGGGTGGCTACACCTTC; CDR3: CASSSPGGGGYTF
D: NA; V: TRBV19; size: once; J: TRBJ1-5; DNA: TGTGCCAGTAGTACCCGACTGATATCCTCCAATCAGCCCCAGCATTTT; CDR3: CASSTRLISSNQPQHF
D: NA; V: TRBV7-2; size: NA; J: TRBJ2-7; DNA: TGTGCCAGCACCGCTACGGGTCCAGGGAGCTCCTACGAGCAGTACTTC; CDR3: CASTATGPGSSYEQYF
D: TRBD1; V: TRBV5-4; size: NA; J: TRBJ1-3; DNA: TGTGCCAGCAGCTCCGGGACAGGGACTGGAAACACCATATATTTT; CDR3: CASSSGTGTGNTIYF
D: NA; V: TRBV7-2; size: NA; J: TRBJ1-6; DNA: TGTGCCAGCAGCTTAGGGGCAGAGGCCTCACCCCTCCACTTT; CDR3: CASSLGAEASPLHF
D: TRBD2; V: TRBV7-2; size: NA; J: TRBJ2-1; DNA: TGTGCCAGCAGCTTTCCTAGCGGGGGCAATGAGCAGTTCTTC; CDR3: CASSFPSGGNEQFF
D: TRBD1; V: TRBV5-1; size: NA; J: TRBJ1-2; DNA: TGCGCCAGCAGCTTGAACGGGCAGTGGGGACAGGGTGACTATGGCTACACCTTC; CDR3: CASSLNGQWGQGDYGYTF
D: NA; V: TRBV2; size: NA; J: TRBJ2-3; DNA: TGTGCCAGTTGGAGTCGAACACGGGGGACCACAGATACGCAGTATTTT; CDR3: CASWSRTRGTTDTQYF
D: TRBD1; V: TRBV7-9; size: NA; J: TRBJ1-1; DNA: TGTGCCAGCAGCCCTCCGGGACAGATAAACACTGAAGCTTTCTTT; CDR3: CASSPPGQINTEAFF
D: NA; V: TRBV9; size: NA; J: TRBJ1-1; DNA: TGTGCCAGCAGCGTAGCTGGGAACACTGAAGCTTTCTTT; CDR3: CASSVAGNTEAFF
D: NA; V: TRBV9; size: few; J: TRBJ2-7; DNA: TGTGCCAGCAGCGTAGGCGGGTGGGCGGCCGAGCAGTACTTC; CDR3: CASSVGGWAAEQYF